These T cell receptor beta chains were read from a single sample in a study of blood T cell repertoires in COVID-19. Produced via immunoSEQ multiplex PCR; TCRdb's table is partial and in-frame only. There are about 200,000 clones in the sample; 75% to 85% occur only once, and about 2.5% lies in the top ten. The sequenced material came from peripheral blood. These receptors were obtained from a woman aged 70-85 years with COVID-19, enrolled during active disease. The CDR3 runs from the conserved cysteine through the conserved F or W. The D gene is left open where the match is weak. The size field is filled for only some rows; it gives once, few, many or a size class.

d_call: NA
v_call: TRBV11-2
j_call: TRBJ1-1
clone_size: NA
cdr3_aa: CASSAQGFGAFF
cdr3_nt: TGTGCCAGCAGCGCACAGGGCTTTGGAGCTTTCTTT

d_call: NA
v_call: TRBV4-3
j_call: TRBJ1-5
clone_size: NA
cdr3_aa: CASSQDVGDQPQHF
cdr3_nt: TGCGCCAGCAGCCAAGATGTGGGAGATCAGCCCCAGCATTTT

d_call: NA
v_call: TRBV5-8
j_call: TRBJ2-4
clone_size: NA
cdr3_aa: CASSLIGLDFF
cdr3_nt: TGTGCCAGCAGCTTGATTGGGTTGGACTTCTTC

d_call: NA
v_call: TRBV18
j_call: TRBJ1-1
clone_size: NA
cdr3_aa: CASSPSATLNTEAFF
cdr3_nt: TGTGCCAGCTCACCCTCTGCTACCCTCAACACTGAAGCTTTCTTT

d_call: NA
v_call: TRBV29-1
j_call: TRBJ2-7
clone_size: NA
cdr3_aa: CSVVFTYEQYF
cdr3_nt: TGCAGCGTTGTATTTACCTACGAGCAGTACTTC

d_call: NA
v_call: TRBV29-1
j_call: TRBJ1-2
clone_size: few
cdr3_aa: CSDRRGDAGYTF
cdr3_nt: TGCAGCGACCGCCGGGGGGACGCTGGCTACACCTTC

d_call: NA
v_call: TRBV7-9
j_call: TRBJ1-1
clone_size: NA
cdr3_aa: CASSPRGGSSTEAFF
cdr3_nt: TGTGCCAGCAGCCCCCGCGGAGGGTCTAGCACTGAAGCTTTCTTT

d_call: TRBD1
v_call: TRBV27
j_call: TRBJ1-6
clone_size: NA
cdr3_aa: CASNPTGTGATNSPLHF
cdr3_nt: TGTGCCAGCAACCCCACCGGGACAGGGGCTACCAATTCACCCCTCCACTTT

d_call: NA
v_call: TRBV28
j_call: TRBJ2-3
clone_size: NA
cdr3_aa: CASSSLVDTQYF
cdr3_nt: TGTGCCAGCAGTTCGCTAGTAGATACGCAGTATTTT

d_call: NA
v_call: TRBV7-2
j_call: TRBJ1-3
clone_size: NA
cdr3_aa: CASSLRGGNTIYF
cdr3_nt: TGTGCCAGCAGCCTCCGGGGGGGAAACACCATATATTTT

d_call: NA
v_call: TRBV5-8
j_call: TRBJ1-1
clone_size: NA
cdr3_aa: CASSFTRQNTEAFF
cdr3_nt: TGTGCCAGCAGCTTTACCAGACAGAACACTGAAGCTTTCTTT

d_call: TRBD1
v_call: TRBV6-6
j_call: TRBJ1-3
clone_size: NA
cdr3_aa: CASSDDRGFGNTIYF
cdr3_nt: TGTGCCAGCAGTGACGACAGGGGATTCGGGAACACCATATATTTT

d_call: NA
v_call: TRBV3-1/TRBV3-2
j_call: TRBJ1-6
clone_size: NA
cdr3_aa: CASSQGSRDNSPLHF
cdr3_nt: TGTGCCAGCAGCCAAGGGTCGCGAGATAATTCACCCCTCCACTTT

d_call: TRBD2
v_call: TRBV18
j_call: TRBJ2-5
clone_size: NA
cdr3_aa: CASSPVTGGTQETQYF
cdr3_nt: TGTGCCAGCTCACCAGTCACGGGGGGGACCCAAGAGACCCAGTACTTC

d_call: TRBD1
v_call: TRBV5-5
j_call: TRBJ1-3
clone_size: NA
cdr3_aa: CASSLASPRQGARNTIYF
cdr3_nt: TGTGCCAGCAGCTTGGCCTCCCCGCGGCAGGGGGCCAGAAACACCATATATTTT

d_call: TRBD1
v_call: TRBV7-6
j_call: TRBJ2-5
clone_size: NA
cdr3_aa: CASSLDWGAGGSETQYF
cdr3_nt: TGTGCCAGCAGCTTAGATTGGGGAGCAGGGGGTTCAGAGACCCAGTACTTC

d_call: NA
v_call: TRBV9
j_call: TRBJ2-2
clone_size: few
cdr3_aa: CASSPRDLPNTGELFF
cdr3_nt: TGTGCCAGCAGCCCCCGGGACTTGCCTAACACCGGGGAGCTGTTTTTT

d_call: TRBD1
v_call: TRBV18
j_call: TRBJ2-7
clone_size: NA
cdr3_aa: CASSPRQGANEQYF
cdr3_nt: TGTGCCAGCTCACCAAGACAGGGAGCCAACGAGCAGTACTTC

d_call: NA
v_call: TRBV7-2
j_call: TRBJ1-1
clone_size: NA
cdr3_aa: CASMGARAESTEAFF
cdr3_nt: TGTGCCAGCATGGGGGCCAGGGCGGAGAGCACTGAAGCTTTCTTT

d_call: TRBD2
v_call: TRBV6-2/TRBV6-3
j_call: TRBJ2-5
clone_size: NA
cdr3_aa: CASSYSKSSGSQETQYF
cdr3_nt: TGTGCCAGCAGTTACTCGAAGTCTAGCGGGTCCCAAGAGACCCAGTACTTC

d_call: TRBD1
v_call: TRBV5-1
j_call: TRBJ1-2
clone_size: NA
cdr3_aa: CASSSEGGQDIYGYTF
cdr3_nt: TGCGCCAGCAGCTCTGAGGGGGGACAGGATATCTATGGCTACACCTTC

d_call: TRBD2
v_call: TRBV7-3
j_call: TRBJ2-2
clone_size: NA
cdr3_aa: CASSLISGGTGELFF
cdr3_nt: TGTGCCAGCAGCTTAATCAGCGGGGGCACCGGGGAGCTGTTTTTT

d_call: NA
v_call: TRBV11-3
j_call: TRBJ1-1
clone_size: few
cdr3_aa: CASSIPWAGTEAFF
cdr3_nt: TGTGCCAGCAGTATCCCTTGGGCAGGCACTGAAGCTTTCTTT

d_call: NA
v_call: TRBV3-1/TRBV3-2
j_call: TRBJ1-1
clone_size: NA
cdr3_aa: CASSQLSSEAFF
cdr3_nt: TGTGCCAGCAGCCAGCTAAGTTCTGAAGCTTTCTTT

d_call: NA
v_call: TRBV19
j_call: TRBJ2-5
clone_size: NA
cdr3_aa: CASRLWGDETQYF
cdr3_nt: TGTGCCAGTAGATTGTGGGGGGATGAGACCCAGTACTTC

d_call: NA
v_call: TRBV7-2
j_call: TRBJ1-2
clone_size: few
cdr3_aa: CASSLGTSYGYTF
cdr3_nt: TGTGCCAGCAGCTTAGGAACCAGCTATGGCTACACCTTC

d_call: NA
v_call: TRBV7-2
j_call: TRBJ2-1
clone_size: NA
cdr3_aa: CASSLLAVPYNEQFF
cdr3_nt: TGTGCCAGCAGCTTATTGGCGGTTCCCTACAATGAGCAGTTCTTC

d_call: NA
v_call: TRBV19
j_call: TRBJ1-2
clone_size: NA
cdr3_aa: CASTPGLLANYGYTF
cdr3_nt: TGTGCCAGTACCCCTGGCCTCCTCGCTAACTATGGCTACACCTTC

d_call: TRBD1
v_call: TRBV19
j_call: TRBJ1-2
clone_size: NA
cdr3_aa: CASSGTGGYTF
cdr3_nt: TGTGCCAGTAGCGGGACAGGTGGCTACACCTTC

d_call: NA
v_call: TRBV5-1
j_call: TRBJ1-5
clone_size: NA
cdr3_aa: CASSLEGSNQPQHF
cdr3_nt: TGCGCCAGCAGCTTGGAGGGGAGCAATCAGCCCCAGCATTTT

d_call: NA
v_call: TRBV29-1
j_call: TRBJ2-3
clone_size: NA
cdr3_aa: CSVEVADTQYF
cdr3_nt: TGCAGCGTTGAAGTAGCAGATACGCAGTATTTT

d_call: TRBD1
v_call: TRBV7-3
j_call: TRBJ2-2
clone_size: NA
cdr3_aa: CASSPTRDRNTGELFF
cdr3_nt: TGTGCCAGCAGCCCTACCCGGGACAGGAACACCGGGGAGCTGTTTTTT

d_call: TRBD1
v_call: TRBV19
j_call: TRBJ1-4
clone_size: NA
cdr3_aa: CASSILRGQGEKLFF
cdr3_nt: TGTGCCAGTAGTATACTCAGGGGGCAGGGTGAAAAACTGTTTTTT

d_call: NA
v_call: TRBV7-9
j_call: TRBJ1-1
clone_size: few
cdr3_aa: CASSLGLPNTEAFF
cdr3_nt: TGTGCCAGCAGCTTAGGGCTCCCGAACACTGAAGCTTTCTTT

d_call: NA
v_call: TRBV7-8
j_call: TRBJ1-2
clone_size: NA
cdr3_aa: CASSSSGQNYGYTF
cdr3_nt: TGTGCCAGCAGTTCCAGCGGACAGAACTATGGCTACACCTTC

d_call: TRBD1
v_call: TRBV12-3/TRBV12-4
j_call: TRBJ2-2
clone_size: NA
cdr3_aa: CASSRGQAGELFF
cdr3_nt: TGTGCCAGCAGCCGGGGACAGGCCGGGGAGCTGTTTTTT

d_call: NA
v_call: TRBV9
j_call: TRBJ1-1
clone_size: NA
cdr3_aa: CASSAAEGTEAFF
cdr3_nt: TGTGCCAGCAGCGCAGCCGAGGGTACTGAAGCTTTCTTT

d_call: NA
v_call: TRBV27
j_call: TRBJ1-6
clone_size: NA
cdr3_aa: CASSLSRGGSPLHF
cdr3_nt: TGTGCCAGCAGTCTCAGCCGAGGGGGTTCACCCCTCCACTTT

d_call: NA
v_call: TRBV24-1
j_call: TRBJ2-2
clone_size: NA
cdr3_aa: CATSDSRFAGELFF
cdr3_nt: TGTGCCACCAGTGATTCCCGGTTCGCCGGGGAGCTGTTTTTT

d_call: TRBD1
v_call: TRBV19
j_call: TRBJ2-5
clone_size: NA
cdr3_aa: CASSPDRSEETQYF
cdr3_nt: TGTGCCAGTAGTCCGGACAGGTCTGAAGAGACCCAGTACTTC